These T cell receptor beta chains were read from a single sample in a study of CD8 T cells in Susac syndrome. Each CDR3 protein gets one entry after TCRdb re-called the immunoSEQ multiplex PCR reads with MiXCR. The sample has under 95,000 distinct CDR3 sequences, 85% to 95% seen once. Sequencing used CD4+ T cells from PBMCs. These receptor sequences come from a human donor with Susac syndrome. CDR3s include the opening cysteine and the closing phenylalanine or tryptophan. Fields, in order: clone size, J gene, D gene, V gene, CDR3 DNA, CDR3 protein. The D gene is left open where the match is weak. Part of the rows lack a size; the others show once, few, many or a class for expanded clones.

abundance: NA
j_gene: TRBJ2-3
d_gene: NA
v_gene: TRBV20-1
CDR3nt: TGCAGTGCGGGCCAGGGGGGAGATACGCAGTATTTT
CDR3aa: CSAGQGGDTQYF

abundance: NA
j_gene: TRBJ1-5
d_gene: NA
v_gene: TRBV6-2/TRBV6-3
CDR3nt: TGTGCCAGCAGTTACCTCCGGGGGCAAGATCAGCCCCAGCATTTT
CDR3aa: CASSYLRGQDQPQHF

abundance: NA
j_gene: TRBJ1-2
d_gene: NA
v_gene: TRBV20-1
CDR3nt: TGCAGTGCTAGAGTCGGGGGTAACTATGGCTACACCTTC
CDR3aa: CSARVGGNYGYTF

abundance: few
j_gene: TRBJ1-4
d_gene: NA
v_gene: TRBV10-3
CDR3nt: TGTGCCATCAGTGAGGGTGAAAAACTGTTTTTT
CDR3aa: CAISEGEKLFF

abundance: NA
j_gene: TRBJ1-4
d_gene: NA
v_gene: TRBV19
CDR3nt: TGTGCCAGTAGTACGAGGGTTCCTAATGAAAAACTGTTTTTT
CDR3aa: CASSTRVPNEKLFF

abundance: NA
j_gene: TRBJ2-7
d_gene: TRBD1
v_gene: TRBV7-9
CDR3nt: TGTGCCAGCAGCCTGATCGGGACAGGGTTTAGCGACGAGCAGTACTTC
CDR3aa: CASSLIGTGFSDEQYF

abundance: NA
j_gene: TRBJ1-2
d_gene: NA
v_gene: TRBV25-1
CDR3nt: TGTGCCAGCAGTGACTCCACCAACTATGGCTACACCTTC
CDR3aa: CASSDSTNYGYTF

abundance: NA
j_gene: TRBJ2-2
d_gene: NA
v_gene: TRBV11-2
CDR3nt: TGTGCCAGCAGCCCTCCCTTTGGGTTGGACACCGGGGAGCTGTTTTTT
CDR3aa: CASSPPFGLDTGELFF

abundance: NA
j_gene: TRBJ2-3
d_gene: NA
v_gene: TRBV27
CDR3nt: TGTGCCAGCACCTGGGGGGGCAGAGATACGCAGTATTTT
CDR3aa: CASTWGGRDTQYF

abundance: NA
j_gene: TRBJ2-3
d_gene: NA
v_gene: TRBV29-1
CDR3nt: TGCAGCACTGAACAGGATATTGGCACAGATACGCAGTATTTT
CDR3aa: CSTEQDIGTDTQYF

abundance: NA
j_gene: TRBJ2-3
d_gene: NA
v_gene: TRBV7-3
CDR3nt: TGTGCCAGCAGCTCCGGCCGAGTGACAGATACGCAGTATTTT
CDR3aa: CASSSGRVTDTQYF

abundance: NA
j_gene: TRBJ2-1
d_gene: NA
v_gene: TRBV9
CDR3nt: TGTGCCAGCAGCGTAGCTACCAGGGGCAATGAGCAGTTCTTC
CDR3aa: CASSVATRGNEQFF

abundance: once
j_gene: TRBJ1-5
d_gene: TRBD1
v_gene: TRBV23-1
CDR3nt: TGCGCCAGATTCTCGGGACAGGCGGGCAATCAGCCCCAGCATTTT
CDR3aa: CARFSGQAGNQPQHF

abundance: NA
j_gene: TRBJ2-7
d_gene: NA
v_gene: TRBV29-1
CDR3nt: TGCAGCGTTCGGGACGGACCCTACGAGCAGTACTTC
CDR3aa: CSVRDGPYEQYF

abundance: NA
j_gene: TRBJ2-5
d_gene: TRBD1
v_gene: TRBV20-1
CDR3nt: TGCAGTGCCCCCGGGACAGGGGCCCGGGAGACCCAGTACTTC
CDR3aa: CSAPGTGARETQYF

abundance: NA
j_gene: TRBJ2-7
d_gene: NA
v_gene: TRBV6-5
CDR3nt: TGTGCCAGCAGTTACTCGAGGGCGTACCTCCGGGGGGAGCAGTACTTC
CDR3aa: CASSYSRAYLRGEQYF

abundance: once
j_gene: TRBJ2-3
d_gene: NA
v_gene: TRBV11-2
CDR3nt: TGTGCCAGCAGCAGCAGAGATACGCAGTATTTT
CDR3aa: CASSSRDTQYF

abundance: NA
j_gene: TRBJ2-3
d_gene: TRBD2
v_gene: TRBV7-6
CDR3nt: TGTGCCAGCAGCCCCGGGGGGGGCCCTAGTACAGATACGCAGTATTTT
CDR3aa: CASSPGGGPSTDTQYF